This T cell receptor (beta chain) was recovered during a study of read filtering for tumor transcriptome and immune sequencing. From 350 to 500 ng of RNA, a library with molecular barcoded alpha/delta and beta/gamma adaptors was made. Each CDR3 protein is one row after TCRdb ran MiXCR on the reads. This sample has around 140,000 distinct CDR3 sequences, with about 13% found just once. This clonotype came up many times. CDR3 size: 14 residues. Germline CDR1 and CDR2: LNHNV and YYDKDF (reference sequence). V was shortened by 5 bases and J by 0 bases, with 9 bases between the two germline ends. The receptor's source is a donor aged 40 or over with multiple myeloma. Sequencing was performed on a population of CD138-negative cells sorted from bone marrow. The rearrangement joins TRBV15 to TRBJ2-3, with a possible D match to TRBD2 (7 bases). CDR3 sequence (DNA): TGTGCCACCAGCCGGGGGGCTAGCACAGATACGCAGTATTTT. This translates into CATSRGASTDTQYF.